These 29 T cell receptor beta chains share one sample of origin, sequenced in a study of molecular identifiers for immune sequencing clone quantification. In TCRdb, the PCR reads were re-called with MiXCR into one record per CDR3 protein. This table holds 400,000 to 600,000 distinct CDR3 sequences, approximately 25% found once. Sequenced material: naive CD8+ T cells from blood, with Jurkat cell RNA spiked in. Described subset: FACS-sorted CD8+CD4-CCR7+CD45RA+ naive T cells. Source of these receptors: a human donor in good health. Some libraries in this study had Jurkat cell RNA spiked in.

The chain joins TRBV18 to TRBJ2-2; D is unresolved. The CDR3 covers 15 residues. Trimming pared 3 bases from V and 3 bases from J, leaving 11 bases between. Germline CDR1 KGHSH, CDR2 LQKENI. CDR3 nucleotide sequence: TGTGCCAGCTCACCTTGGAAGTTGCACACCGGGGAGCTGTTTTTT. It encodes CASSPWKLHTGELFF.

The chain carries TRBV3-1 and TRBJ2-7; TRBD1 aligns across 7 bases. V trimming: 4 bases; J trimming: 0 bases; junction bases outside the gene matches: 6. Germline CDR1 is LGHDT and CDR2 is YNNKEL (reference sequence). This CDR3 region has 15 residues. The CDR3: CASSPYRGISYEQYF. CDR3 in DNA: TGTGCCAGCAGCCCCTACAGGGGAATCTCCTACGAGCAGTACTTC.

As regards this clonotype: Just one base apart from a much larger clone, this may be a read error. As the CDR3 is not closed by the conserved phenylalanine or tryptophan, this likely results from a read error. The gene calls are TRBV6-5 and TRBJ2-1; a weak D match, TRBD2 (5 bases). This CDR3 region has 11 residues. Germline V gives CDR1 MNHEY, CDR2 SVGAGI. The V end was cut by 2 bases, the J end by 12 bases, with 8 bases between. The CDR3 coding sequence is TGTGCCAGCAGTTACGGTCGGGGGCAGTTCCTC. Translating it yields CASSYGRGQFL.

Many counts were recorded for this clonotype. The V and J genes are TRBV6-5 and TRBJ2-2, with 11 positions matching TRBD2. Germline CDR1 is MNHEY and CDR2 is SVGAGI. With V trimmed by 6 bases and J by 1 base, 10 bases remained unmatched. The length of the CDR3 is 18 residues. This CDR3 reads CASSPTGLAGMNTGELFF. In DNA form, the CDR3 reads TGTGCCAGCAGCCCCACCGGACTAGCGGGTATGAACACCGGGGAGCTGTTTTTT.

This clonotype was detected once. A read error may be the cause here, since a much bigger clone is one base away. V gene TRBV7-2 combines with J gene TRBJ2-1, with 11 bases aligning to TRBD1. This CDR3 has 14 amino acids. Germline V gives CDR1 SGHTA, CDR2 FQGNSA. Here the CDR3 reads CVSSLGQGANEQFF. The CDR3 DNA is TGTGTCAGCAGCTTAGGACAGGGGGCGAATGAGCAGTTCTTC.

CDR3 protein: CSPWSSSTDTQYF. CDR3 nucleotide sequence: TGCAGTCCGTGGTCCTCTAGCACAGATACGCAGTATTTT. The chain carries TRBV20-1 and TRBJ2-3; D gene uncertain. CDR1 DFQATT and CDR2 SNEGSKA come from the germline V gene (reference sequence). V gave up 8 bases and J gave up 0 bases, with 12 bases separating them. The CDR3 is made up of 13 amino acids.

This clonotype was picked up many times. Given the absence of the conserved phenylalanine or tryptophan at the CDR3 end, a read error is likely. No DNA is shown, since the ends of the CDR3 on it are uncertain; the CDR3 is the one TCRdb lists. The chain links TRBV5-4 to TRBJ1-2. Germline CDR1 reads SGHNT; CDR2 reads YYREEE (reference sequence). The CDR3 contains 10 residues when both ends are counted. CDR3 in amino acids: CASSLGHPMA.

As to this clonotype: One base away lies a much larger clone, so this may be a sequencing read error. This chain uses TRBV24-1 with TRBJ2-3, with 10 bases that match TRBD1. The germline V gene encodes CDR1 KGHDR and CDR2 SFDVKD. The CDR3 is 16 residues long. CDR3 bases: TGTGCCGCCAGTGACTCTCCGGGACAGGGGACGAATACGCAGTATTTT. Its protein product is CAASDSPGQGTNTQYF.

The V and J genes are TRBV7-9 and TRBJ2-7, with D tentatively TRBD1 (6 bases). Germline assignment: CDR1 SEHNR and CDR2 FQNEAQ (reference sequence). V was trimmed by 4 bases and J by 0 bases, leaving 19 bases between them. The CDR3 loop spans 17 amino acids. The CDR3 DNA reads as TGTGCCAGCAGCTCCTCAGGTATTGGACAGAGCTCCTACGAGCAGTACTTC. This translates into CASSSSGIGQSSYEQYF.

This clonotype was seen only a few times. CDR3 in DNA: TGTGCCAGTAGTCGAGGCGGTGGAGGACAGCCCCAGCATTTT. As protein: CASSRGGGGQPQHF. The rearrangement joins TRBV19 to TRBJ1-5; no clear D. V was cut by 5 bases and J by 7 bases, with 15 bases left in between. The CDR3 is 14 amino acids. Germline V gene data show CDR1 as LNHDA and CDR2 as SQIVND (reference sequence).

Comment on this clonotype: Its ends do not fully match the called genes, so a read error is possible. The chain uses TRBV6-5 and TRBJ2-7; possible D gene TRBD2, 5 bases. This CDR3 contains 14 residues. Germline-derived CDR1 and CDR2 are MNHEY and SVGAGI. CDR3 nucleotide sequence: TGTGCCAGCAGTTACGGGTGGGAGAACTACAAGCAGTACTTC. Its protein product is CASSYGWENYKQYF.

This clonotype has only a few counts. V is TRBV15 and J is TRBJ2-1, with TRBD1 matching over 8 bases. The CDR3 has 14 amino acids. The J segment lost 8 bases and the V segment lost 4 bases, leaving 7 bases of the junction unmatched. The V gene's germline CDR1 is LNHNV and CDR2 YYDKDF (reference sequence). The CDR3 loop is CATSTGQGRDEQFF. The CDR3 DNA is TGTGCCACCAGCACCGGACAGGGTAGGGATGAGCAGTTCTTC.

At least ten counts were recorded for this clonotype. The chain combines TRBV30 with TRBJ2-7, with 10 bases fitting TRBD1. The germline V gene has CDR1 GTSNPN and CDR2 SVGIG (reference sequence). The CDR3 runs 13 residues. J lost 4 bases, V lost 4 bases, and 4 bases had no gene match. CDR3 sequence: CAWTDRGGYEQYF. The CDR3 DNA reads TGTGCCTGGACGGACAGGGGGGGATACGAGCAGTACTTC.

About this clonotype: One junction end disagrees with the germline gene, perhaps due to a read error. The J gene is TRBJ2-3, the V gene TRBV5-4; TRBD1 aligns across 8 bases. The end of the DNA aligns better with TRBJ1-5, so the J call may be wrong. The CDR3 consists of 15 residues. Germline lookup yields CDR1 SGHNT and CDR2 YYREEE (reference sequence). The CDR3 sequence is CASSPETGASDTQHF. The CDR3, as DNA: TGTGCTAGCAGCCCGGAGACAGGGGCCTCGGATACGCAGCATTTT.

This clonotype was picked up a small number of times. The chain carries TRBV7-9 and TRBJ2-5, with D tentatively TRBD1 or TRBD2 (5 bases each). Per the germline V gene, CDR1 is SEHNR and CDR2 is FQNEAQ (reference sequence). The V and J ends lost 5 bases and 5 bases respectively, with 21 bases between them. The CDR3 contains 16 residues. The CDR3 loop is CASSPGTEGPLETQYF. As DNA, the CDR3 is TGTGCCAGCAGCCCGGGGACCGAGGGCCCGCTGGAGACCCAGTACTTC.

The J gene is TRBJ2-1, the V gene TRBV29-1; the match to TRBD2 covers 9 bases. V lost 5 bases to trimming and J lost 5 bases; unmatched junction nucleotides: 7. This CDR3 spans 14 amino acids. The germline gives CDR1 SQVTM, CDR2 ANQGSEA. CDR3 coding DNA: TGCAGCGTTCGGTTCGGGACTAGCAACAATGAGCAGTTCTTC. Protein: CSVRFGTSNNEQFF.

This clonotype was counted ten times or more. The gene calls are TRBV7-9 and TRBJ2-5, with D hard to call. This CDR3 spans 14 amino acids. CDR1 is SEHNR, CDR2 FQNEAQ, per germline (reference sequence). Trimming took 5 bases from V and 2 from J, leaving 12 bases between them. CDR3 amino acids: CASSQLALQETQYF. The CDR3 bases are TGTGCCAGCAGCCAACTGGCCTTGCAAGAGACCCAGTACTTC.

About this clonotype itself: One junction end does not reproduce the germline sequence, and a read error may be involved. The chain joins TRBV20-1 to TRBJ2-7; TRBD2 matches 8 bases. In germline, CDR1 is DFQATT, CDR2 SNEGSKA (reference sequence). This CDR3 comprises 14 residues. Here the CDR3 DNA reads TGCCGTGCTAGCGATTCGCGGGAGGTGGTCGAGCAGTACTTC. Protein sequence: CRASDSREVVEQYF.

The chain joins TRBV2 to TRBJ1-5, with 7 bases lining up with TRBD1. Germline V gene sequence: CDR1 SNHLY, CDR2 FYNNEI. V dropped 4 bases and J dropped 4; count of bases not matched to a gene: 16. The CDR3 has 18 amino acids. CDR3 coding DNA: TGTGCCAGCAGTGGTACAGGGGATTTCGTGGGGATGAATCAGCCCCAGCATTTT. Translated, it gives CASSGTGDFVGMNQPQHF.

This clonotype was detected only a few times. This rearrangement joins TRBV6-5 to TRBJ1-2; D ambiguous. The germline V gene has CDR1 MNHEY and CDR2 SVGAGI. V lost 3 bases, J lost 4 bases, and 9 bases lay in between. This CDR3 region has 13 residues. The CDR3 region is CASSYIGSYGYTF. The CDR3, as DNA: TGTGCCAGCAGTTATATTGGTAGCTATGGCTACACCTTC.

There are many counts of this clonotype. The genes are TRBV29-1 and TRBJ2-6, with D uncertain. This CDR3 contains 13 residues. V dropped 6 bases and J dropped 0 bases, with 6 bases sitting between them. Germline assignment: CDR1 SQVTM and CDR2 ANQGSEA. In DNA form, the CDR3 reads TGCAGCGTATATTTCTCTGGGGCCAACGTCCTGACTTTC. This translates into CSVYFSGANVLTF.

There are many counts of this clonotype. The chain joins TRBV7-9 to TRBJ2-3, with 10 nucleotides matching TRBD2. This CDR3 has 13 residues. With V trimmed by 10 bases and J by 2 bases, 3 bases remained unmatched. Germline CDR1 and CDR2: SEHNR and FQNEAQ (reference sequence). The CDR3 loop is CATTSGNTDTQYF. Written as DNA, the CDR3 is TGTGCCACCACTAGCGGGAACACAGATACGCAGTATTTT.

The chain carries TRBV6-2 or TRBV6-3 and TRBJ2-7; D gene ambiguous. The V and J ends lost 10 bases and 3 bases respectively, with 10 bases between them. CDR3 length equals 11 residues. CDR1 and CDR2 (germline): MNHEY, SVGEGT. Here the CDR3 reads CAIASSYEQYF. CDR3 sequence (DNA): TGTGCCATCGCCTCGAGCTACGAGCAGTACTTC.

Only one count was recorded for this clonotype. The junction shows a germline mismatch at one end, possibly a read error. The chain has TRBV4-3 and TRBJ1-3, with D unclear. The CDR3 spans 15 residues. Germline lookup yields CDR1 LGHNA and CDR2 YSLEER. The DNA for the CDR3 is TGCGCCAGCAGCCAAGATTCGAGCTCTGGATACACCATATATTTT. Translated: CASSQDSSSGYTIYF.

There are many counts of this clonotype. The rearrangement links TRBV29-1 to TRBJ2-7; 11 nucleotides match TRBD1. The germline V gene has CDR1 SQVTM and CDR2 ANQGSEA. The V gene end was trimmed by 6 bases and the J gene end by 3 bases; junction bases not matched to a gene: 7. CDR3 length: 14 residues. The chain's CDR3 is CSVGLGTGGYEQYF. For the CDR3, the DNA is TGCAGCGTGGGACTTGGGACAGGGGGCTACGAGCAGTACTTC.

In regard to this clonotype: This could be a read error, since a much larger clone is one nucleotide away. As DNA, the CDR3 is TGTGCCAGCAGTTTCCCCTCCTACGAGCAGTACTTC. Its protein is CASSFPSYEQYF. The chain has TRBV28 and TRBJ2-7; D unresolved. CDR3 length: 12 amino acids. Germline V gives CDR1 MDHEN, CDR2 SYDVKM. Trimming left V 3 bases short and J 0 bases short, with 3 bases between.

This clonotype turned up a few times. The chain recombines TRBV6-6 with TRBJ2-5; D may correspond to TRBD1 or TRBD2 (6 bases each). This CDR3 region has 16 residues. V gave up 4 bases and J gave up 2 bases, with 17 bases separating them. Germline CDR1 MNHNY, CDR2 SVGAGI (reference sequence). CDR3 in DNA: TGTGCCAGCAGTTGGGGGGACATGGGGGCTCAAGAGACCCAGTACTTC. It encodes CASSWGDMGAQETQYF.

With regard to this clonotype: A read error may be the cause here, since a much bigger clone is one base away. V is TRBV6-5 and J is TRBJ2-7; maybe TRBD2 (5 bases). CDR1 is MNHEY, CDR2 SVGAGI, per germline. The V gene lost 6 bases and the J gene lost 2 bases, with 17 bases spanning the gap. CDR3 length equals 15 residues. The CDR3, as DNA: TGTGCCAGCAGGAGTCGGGCGCGGGTGGCCTACGAGCAGTACTTC. Translation: CASRSRARVAYEQYF.

DNA for the CDR3: TGTGCCAGCACCGCCGGCCTTGGGCCCGGGGCCAACTACGAGCAGTACTTC. Translated: CASTAGLGPGANYEQYF. The rearrangement uses TRBV12-3 or TRBV12-4 and TRBJ2-7; D may be TRBD1 or TRBD2 (5 bases each). Trimming removed 7 bases from V and 3 bases from J, with 25 bases in between. The CDR3 spans 17 residues.